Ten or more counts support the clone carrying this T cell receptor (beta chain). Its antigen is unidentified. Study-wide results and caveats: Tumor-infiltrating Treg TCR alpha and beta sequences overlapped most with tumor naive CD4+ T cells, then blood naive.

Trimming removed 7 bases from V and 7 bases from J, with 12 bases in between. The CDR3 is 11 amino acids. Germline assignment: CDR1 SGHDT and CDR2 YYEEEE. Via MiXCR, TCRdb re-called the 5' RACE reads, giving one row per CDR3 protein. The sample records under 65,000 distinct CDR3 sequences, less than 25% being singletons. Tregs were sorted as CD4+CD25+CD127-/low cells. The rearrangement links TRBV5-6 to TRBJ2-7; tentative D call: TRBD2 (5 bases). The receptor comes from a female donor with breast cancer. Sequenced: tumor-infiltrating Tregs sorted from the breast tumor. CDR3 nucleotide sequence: TGTGCCAGCGGTCGTCGAGGGGAGCAGTACTTC. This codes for CASGRRGEQYF. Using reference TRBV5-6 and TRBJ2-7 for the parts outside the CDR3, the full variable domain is DAGVTQSPTHLIKTRGQQVTLRCSPKSGHDTVSWYQQALGQGPQFIFQYYEEEERQRGNFPDRFSGHQFPNYSSELNVNALLLGDSALYLCASGRRGEQYFGPGTRLTVT.